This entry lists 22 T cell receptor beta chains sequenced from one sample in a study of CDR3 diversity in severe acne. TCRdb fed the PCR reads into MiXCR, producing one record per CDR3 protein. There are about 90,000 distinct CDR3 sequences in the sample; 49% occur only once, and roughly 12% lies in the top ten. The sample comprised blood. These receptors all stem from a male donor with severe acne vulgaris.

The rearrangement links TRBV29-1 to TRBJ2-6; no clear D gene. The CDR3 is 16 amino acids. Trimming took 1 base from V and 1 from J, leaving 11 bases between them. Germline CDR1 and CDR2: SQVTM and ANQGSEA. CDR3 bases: TGCAGCGTTGAAGCGAGAATCCGTTCTGGGGCCAACGTCCTGACTTTC. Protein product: CSVEARIRSGANVLTF.

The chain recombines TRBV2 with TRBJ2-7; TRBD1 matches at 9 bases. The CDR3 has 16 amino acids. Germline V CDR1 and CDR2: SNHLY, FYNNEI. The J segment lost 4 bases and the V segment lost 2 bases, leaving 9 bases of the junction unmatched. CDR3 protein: CASSETAGQGWYEQYF. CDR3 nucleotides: TGTGCCAGCAGTGAAACAGCGGGACAGGGTTGGTACGAGCAGTACTTC.

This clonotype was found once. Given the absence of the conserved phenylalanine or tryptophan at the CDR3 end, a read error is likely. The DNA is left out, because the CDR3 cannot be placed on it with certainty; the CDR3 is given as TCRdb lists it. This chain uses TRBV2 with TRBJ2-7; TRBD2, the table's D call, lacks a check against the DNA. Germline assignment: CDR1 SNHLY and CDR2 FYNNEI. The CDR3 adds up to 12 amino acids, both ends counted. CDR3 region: CASSLLGGEGEL.

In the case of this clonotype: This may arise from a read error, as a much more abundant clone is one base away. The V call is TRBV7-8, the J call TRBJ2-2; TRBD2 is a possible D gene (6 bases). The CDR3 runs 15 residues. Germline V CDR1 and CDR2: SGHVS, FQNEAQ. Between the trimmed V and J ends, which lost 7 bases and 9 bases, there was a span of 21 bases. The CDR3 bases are TGTGCCAGCACCTACCGGGAGAAGTTGGCCTGGGAGCTGTTTTTT. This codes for CASTYREKLAWELFF.

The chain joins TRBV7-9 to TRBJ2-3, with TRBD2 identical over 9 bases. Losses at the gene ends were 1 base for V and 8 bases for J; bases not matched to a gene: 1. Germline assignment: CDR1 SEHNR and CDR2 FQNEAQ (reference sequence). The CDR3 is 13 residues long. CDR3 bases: TGTGCCAGCAGCTTAGGCGGGGGGGCTACGCAGTATTTT. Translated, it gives CASSLGGGATQYF.

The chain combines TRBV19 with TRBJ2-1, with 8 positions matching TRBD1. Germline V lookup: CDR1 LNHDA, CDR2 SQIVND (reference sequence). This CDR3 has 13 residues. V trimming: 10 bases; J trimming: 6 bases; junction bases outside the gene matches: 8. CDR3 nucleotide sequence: TGTGCCATTCCGGGCAGGGGGCGCAATGAGCAGTTCTTC. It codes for CAIPGRGRNEQFF.

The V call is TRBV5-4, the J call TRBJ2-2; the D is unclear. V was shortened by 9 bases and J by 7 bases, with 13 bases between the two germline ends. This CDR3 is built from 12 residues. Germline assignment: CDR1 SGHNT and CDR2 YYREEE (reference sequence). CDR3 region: CANSNVYGELFF. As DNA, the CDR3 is TGTGCCAACAGTAACGTGTACGGGGAGCTGTTTTTT.

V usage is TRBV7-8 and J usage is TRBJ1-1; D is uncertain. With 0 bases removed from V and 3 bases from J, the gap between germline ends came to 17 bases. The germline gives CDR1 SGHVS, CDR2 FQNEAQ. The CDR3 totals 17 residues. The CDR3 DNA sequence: TGTGCCAGCAGCTTAGCGATAATACCGTGGGCTGACACTGAAGCTTTCTTT. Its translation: CASSLAIIPWADTEAFF.

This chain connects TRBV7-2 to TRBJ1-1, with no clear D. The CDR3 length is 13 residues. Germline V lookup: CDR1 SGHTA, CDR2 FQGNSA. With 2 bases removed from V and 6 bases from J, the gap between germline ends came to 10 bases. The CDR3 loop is CASSLSRWAEAFF. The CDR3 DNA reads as TGTGCCAGCAGCTTAAGTCGGTGGGCTGAAGCTTTCTTT.

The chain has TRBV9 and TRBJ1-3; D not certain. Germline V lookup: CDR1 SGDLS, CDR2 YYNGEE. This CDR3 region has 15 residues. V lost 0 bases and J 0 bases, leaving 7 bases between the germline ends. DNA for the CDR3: TGTGCCAGCAGCGTAGATACGAGCTCTGGAAACACCATATATTTT. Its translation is CASSVDTSSGNTIYF.

The DNA for the CDR3 is TGTGCCAGCAGCCCCCTGGGTGGGGGGGCCTACGAGCAGTACTTC. Translated, it gives CASSPLGGGAYEQYF. J is TRBJ2-7 and V is TRBV7-3; 7 nucleotides align to TRBD2. Trimming cost V 5 bases and J 2 bases; bases outside gene matches: 9. Germline V lookup: CDR1 SGHTA, CDR2 FQGTGA. This CDR3 is built from 15 residues.

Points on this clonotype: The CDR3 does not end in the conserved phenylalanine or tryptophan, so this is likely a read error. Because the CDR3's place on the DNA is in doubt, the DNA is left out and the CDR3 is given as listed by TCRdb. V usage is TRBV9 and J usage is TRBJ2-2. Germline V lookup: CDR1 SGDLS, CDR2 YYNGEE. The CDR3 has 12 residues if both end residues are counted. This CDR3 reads CASSVEEVGRAG.

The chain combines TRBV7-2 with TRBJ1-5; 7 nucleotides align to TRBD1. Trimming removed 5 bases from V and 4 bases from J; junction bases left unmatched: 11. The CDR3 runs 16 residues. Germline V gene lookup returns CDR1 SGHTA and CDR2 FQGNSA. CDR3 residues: CASSIGTTGINQPQHF. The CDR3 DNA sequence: TGTGCCAGCAGCATAGGGACGACAGGGATAAATCAGCCCCAGCATTTT.

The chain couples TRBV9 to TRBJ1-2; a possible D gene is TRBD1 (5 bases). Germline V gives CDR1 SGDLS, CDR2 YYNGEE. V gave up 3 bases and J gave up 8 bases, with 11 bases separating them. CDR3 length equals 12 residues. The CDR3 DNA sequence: TGTGCCAGCAGCGCGGGACTAGGAGGCTACACCTTC. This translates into CASSAGLGGYTF.

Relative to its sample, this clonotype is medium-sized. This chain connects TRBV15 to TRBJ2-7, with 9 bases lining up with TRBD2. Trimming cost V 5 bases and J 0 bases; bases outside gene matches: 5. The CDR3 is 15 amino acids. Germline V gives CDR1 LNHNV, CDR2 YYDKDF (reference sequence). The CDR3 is CATSVAGATSYEQYF. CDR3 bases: TGTGCCACCAGCGTAGCGGGAGCTACCTCCTACGAGCAGTACTTC.

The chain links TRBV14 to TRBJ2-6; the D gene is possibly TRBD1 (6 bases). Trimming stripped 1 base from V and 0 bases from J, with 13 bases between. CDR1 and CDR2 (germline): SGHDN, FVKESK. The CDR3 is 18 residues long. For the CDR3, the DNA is TGTGCCAGCAGCCAAGGAACTACAGGGTACTCTGGGGCCAACGTCCTGACTTTC. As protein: CASSQGTTGYSGANVLTF.

CDR3 sequence: CASSLPQGASTEAFF. For the CDR3, the DNA is TGTGCCAGCAGCTTACCACAGGGGGCGAGCACTGAAGCTTTCTTT. The chain has TRBV11-2 and TRBJ1-1, with 9 nucleotides matching TRBD1. The germline CDR1 and CDR2 sequences are SGHAT and FQNNGV. The V gene end was trimmed by 2 bases and the J gene end by 4 bases; junction bases not matched to a gene: 5. This CDR3 contains 15 residues.

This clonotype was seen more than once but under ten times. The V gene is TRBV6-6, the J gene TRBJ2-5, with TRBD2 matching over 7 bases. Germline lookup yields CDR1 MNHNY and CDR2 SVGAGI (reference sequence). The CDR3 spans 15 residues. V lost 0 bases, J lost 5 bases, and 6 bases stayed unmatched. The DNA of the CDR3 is TGTGCCAGCAGTTACTCGACGGGGGGAACGGAGACCCAGTACTTC. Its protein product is CASSYSTGGTETQYF.

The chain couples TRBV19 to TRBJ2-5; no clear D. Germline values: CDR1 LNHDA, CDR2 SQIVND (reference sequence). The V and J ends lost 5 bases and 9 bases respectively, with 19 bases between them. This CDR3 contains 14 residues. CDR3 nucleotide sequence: TGTGCCAGTAGTCTGACACATAGCAATCAGCCCCAGTACTTC. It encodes CASSLTHSNQPQYF.

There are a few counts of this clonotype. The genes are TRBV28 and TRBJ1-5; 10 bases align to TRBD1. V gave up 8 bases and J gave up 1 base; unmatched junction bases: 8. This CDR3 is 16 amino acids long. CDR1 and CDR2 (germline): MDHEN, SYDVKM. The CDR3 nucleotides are TGTGCCAGCCGACTTCGACAGGGGGCGAGCAATCAGCCCCAGCATTTT. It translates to CASRLRQGASNQPQHF.

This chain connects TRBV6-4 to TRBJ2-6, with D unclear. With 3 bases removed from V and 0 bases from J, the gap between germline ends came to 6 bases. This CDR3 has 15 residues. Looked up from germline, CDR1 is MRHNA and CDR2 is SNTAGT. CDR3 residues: CASSDPGSGANVLTF. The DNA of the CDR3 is TGTGCCAGCAGTGATCCGGGCTCTGGGGCCAACGTCCTGACTTTC.

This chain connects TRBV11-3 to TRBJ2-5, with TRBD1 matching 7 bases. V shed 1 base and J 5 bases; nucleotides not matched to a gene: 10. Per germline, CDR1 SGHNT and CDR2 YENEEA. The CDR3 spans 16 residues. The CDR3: CASSLGAGGNWETQYF. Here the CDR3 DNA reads TGTGCCAGCAGCTTAGGGGCAGGGGGAAACTGGGAGACCCAGTACTTC.